This TCR beta chain was identified during a study of T cell responses to AZD1222 COVID-19 vaccine. The CDR3 length is 13 residues. The V end was cut by 6 bases, the J end by 8 bases, with 16 bases between. The germline V gene encodes CDR1 SGHTA and CDR2 FQGNSA. Assay used: immunoSEQ multiplex PCR; TCRdb lists only in-frame clones, some missing. This sample carries 85,000 to 110,000 clones, roughly 88% of them seen once, and the ten largest clones take approximately 20%. The chain uses TRBV7-2 and TRBJ1-1; TRBD1 might be the D (6 bases). This sequence originates from an adult in good health. Sequencing used peripheral blood, obtained on day 0 of AZD1222 vaccination. The CDR3 DNA sequence: TGTGCCAGCAGTCCCCTAGGGAGGGGGGAAGCTTTCTTT. Protein sequence: CASSPLGRGEAFF.